These T cell receptor beta chains were read from a single sample in a study of CD8+ T cells in alopecia areata. Clones were sequenced by immunoSEQ multiplex PCR, and TCRdb holds only the in-frame ones, with some missing. The sample lists 150,000 to 250,000 clones; more than 55% were seen once. Sample: CD4+ T cells sorted from blood, taken at week 4, from a patient treated with tofacitinib. The receptor set was obtained from a human donor with alopecia areata. CDR3s leave out the opening cysteine and the closing phenylalanine or tryptophan. The order of the fields is J gene, V gene, CDR3 protein.

J gene: TRBJ1-2; V gene: TRBV4-2; CDR3 protein: ASSQAGSGGYT
J gene: TRBJ2-6; V gene: TRBV5-4; CDR3 protein: ASGTGGTSGANVLT
J gene: TRBJ2-3; V gene: TRBV9; CDR3 protein: ASSVAGGGSTDTQY
J gene: TRBJ1-2; V gene: TRBV5-6; CDR3 protein: ASSLDRGPYYGYT
J gene: TRBJ2-3; V gene: TRBV4-2; CDR3 protein: ASGEKAGTDTQY
J gene: TRBJ2-7; V gene: TRBV9; CDR3 protein: ASSPSTASYEQY
J gene: TRBJ2-5; V gene: TRBV30; CDR3 protein: ACATVGTQY
J gene: TRBJ2-7; V gene: TRBV10-3; CDR3 protein: AISLTGEYEQY
J gene: TRBJ1-2; V gene: TRBV5-4; CDR3 protein: ASSPDSQGYT
J gene: TRBJ1-2; V gene: TRBV29-1; CDR3 protein: SVAEYGYT
J gene: TRBJ1-3; V gene: TRBV7-2; CDR3 protein: ASSLGQVRSGNTIY
J gene: TRBJ1-1; V gene: TRBV6-5; CDR3 protein: ASSLQGYTEAF
J gene: TRBJ2-1; V gene: TRBV9; CDR3 protein: ASSVVGTYYNEQF
J gene: TRBJ2-7; V gene: TRBV25-1; CDR3 protein: ASGRGAYEQY
J gene: TRBJ2-7; V gene: TRBV5-1; CDR3 protein: ASSFKQGSDEQY
J gene: TRBJ1-4; V gene: TRBV29-1; CDR3 protein: SVAGNTNEKLF
J gene: TRBJ1-3; V gene: TRBV5-6; CDR3 protein: ASRARRGNRNTIY
J gene: TRBJ1-2; V gene: TRBV5-5; CDR3 protein: ASSYTGYGYT
J gene: TRBJ2-1; V gene: TRBV19; CDR3 protein: ASIPPGQGYNEQF
J gene: TRBJ2-1; V gene: TRBV18; CDR3 protein: ASSPRKQEQF
J gene: TRBJ2-5; V gene: TRBV7-2; CDR3 protein: ASSSSGGKETQY
J gene: TRBJ2-5; V gene: TRBV9; CDR3 protein: ASSPAEREETQY
J gene: TRBJ2-3; V gene: TRBV2; CDR3 protein: ASSNRDPGGNTQY
J gene: TRBJ1-2; V gene: TRBV4-1; CDR3 protein: ASSQDQRGSIFVRYT
J gene: TRBJ2-5; V gene: TRBV28; CDR3 protein: ASSSLGGVQETQY
J gene: TRBJ2-1; V gene: TRBV7-2; CDR3 protein: ASSKRQGAGNEQF
J gene: TRBJ1-5; V gene: TRBV29-1; CDR3 protein: SVSDRQPQH
J gene: TRBJ2-5; V gene: TRBV7-2; CDR3 protein: ASSLGASGGLQETQY